One sample yielded the 2 T cell receptor beta chains listed below, sequenced in a study of blood T cell repertoires in COVID-19. Using immunoSEQ multiplex PCR, the repertoire was profiled, and TCRdb retains in-frame clones only, with some absent. The table shows about 100,000 clones, with around 88% occurring only once. The material sequenced was peripheral blood. Source of these receptors: a human donor in a cohort sampled during active COVID-19.

This clone has just one count. This chain links TRBV6-5 with TRBJ1-2; 7 nucleotides line up with TRBD1. Germline trimming cut 6 bases from V and 4 bases from J; bases unmatched to any gene: 5. This CDR3 spans 13 amino acids. CDR1 is MNHEY and CDR2 is SVGAGI in the germline V gene. The CDR3 coding sequence is TGTGCCAGCAGCCCAGACAGGGTCTATGGCTACACCTTC. It yields the protein CASSPDRVYGYTF.

This rearrangement joins TRBV6-2 or TRBV6-3 to TRBJ2-3, with 10 positions matching TRBD2. From germline, CDR1 is MNHEY and CDR2 SVGEGT. The J segment lost 2 bases and the V segment lost 0 bases, leaving 8 bases of the junction unmatched. The CDR3 totals 18 residues. CDR3 protein: CASSYSWTSGLNTDTQYF. CDR3 DNA sequence: TGTGCCAGCAGTTACTCGTGGACTAGCGGTCTGAACACAGATACGCAGTATTTT.